Listed below are T cell receptor beta chains from one sample, sequenced in a study of T cells in Graves' hyperthyroidism and ophthalmopathy. TCRdb re-analysed the multiplex PCR reads in MiXCR, keeping a single row per CDR3 protein. The table records some 570,000 distinct CDR3 sequences, 15% to 20% of them present only once. The sequenced sample was blood. The receptor source for this set is a young woman with Graves' ophthalmopathy. CDR3s include the opening cysteine and the closing phenylalanine or tryptophan. D genes are given only for firm matches. Size is stated for part of the rows, as once, few or many counts, or as a class when the clone is expanded.

TRBD1	TRBJ1-2	many	TRBV29-1	TGCAGCGTCGGGACAGTTACTAACTATGGCTACACCTTC	CSVGTVTNYGYTF
.	TRBJ1-3	many	TRBV7-2	TGTGCCAGCAGCCTAAACCAGGGAAACACCATATATTTT	CASSLNQGNTIYF
.	TRBJ2-1	many	TRBV7-9	TGTGCCAGCAGCTTTTCGCATGAGCAGTTCTTC	CASSFSHEQFF
.	TRBJ1-2	.	TRBV6-1	TGTGCCAGCAGTGAAGGCGGCCTATATGGCTACACCTTC	CASSEGGLYGYTF
.	TRBJ2-2	.	TRBV20-1	TGCAGTGCTAGCAGGTCCACCGGGGAGCTGTTTTTT	CSASRSTGELFF
.	TRBJ1-1	few	TRBV11-3	TGTGCCAGCAGCTTAGGGACAACGGGGGCTGAAGCTTTCTTT	CASSLGTTGAEAFF
.	TRBJ1-6	.	TRBV10-2	TGCGCCAGCAGGCCTCAGGGAAACAATTCACCCCTCCACTTT	CASRPQGNNSPLHF
.	TRBJ1-1	many	TRBV29-1	TGCAGCGCAGGTTATGGGGAGAACACTGAAGCTTTCTTT	CSAGYGENTEAFF
TRBD1	TRBJ1-3	.	TRBV5-1	TGCGCCAGCAGCTTCGGGACAGGCCAACCTGGAAACACCATATATTTT	CASSFGTGQPGNTIYF
TRBD1	TRBJ2-7	many	TRBV12-3/TRBV12-4	TGTGCCAGTGGACAGGGTACTAGAGAGCAGTACTTC	CASGQGTREQYF
.	TRBJ2-4	few	TRBV27	TGTGCCAGCAGTTCCATTTACAGGGGAGGGGGCCAAAACATTCAGTACTTC	CASSSIYRGGGQNIQYF
.	TRBJ1-4	.	TRBV6-1	TGTGCCAGCAGCGAAGACACCGGGGGTAATGAAAAACTGTTTTTT	CASSEDTGGNEKLFF
TRBD2	TRBJ2-7	many	TRBV12-5	TGTGCTAGTGCTAGCGGGGGGTCTTACGAGCAGTACTTC	CASASGGSYEQYF
TRBD1	TRBJ1-5	.	TRBV5-1	TGCGCCAGCAGCCTCACAGGGGAGGAGAGTAAAAGCAATCAGCCCCAGCATTTT	CASSLTGEESKSNQPQHF
.	TRBJ2-7	many	TRBV11-2	TGTGCCAGCAGCTTAGACCCCGCTCTCCCCTACGAGCAGTACTTC	CASSLDPALPYEQYF
.	TRBJ2-2	few	TRBV29-1	TGCAGCGTTGAAGATCGAACCGGGGTTACCGGGGAGCTGTTTTTT	CSVEDRTGVTGELFF
TRBD1	TRBJ2-7	few	TRBV6-1	TGTGCCAGCAGTGAAGCTCCAGGTCGACAGGGTGGCTACGAGCAGTACTTC	CASSEAPGRQGGYEQYF